The 20 T cell receptor beta chains presented below share a single source sample, sequenced in a study of follicular helper T cells after annual influenza vaccination. Profiling relied on immunoSEQ multiplex PCR, and the TCRdb table lists in-frame clones only, not all of them. The sample lists several thousand clones; around 80% were seen once. Time point noted: 2015-2016 season, 7 days after influenza vaccination. Specimen: CXCR5+ CD38- circulating T follicular helper cells from blood, collected 7 days after influenza vaccination. Sample subset: circulating Tfh, non-naive CD4+CXCR5+PD-1+ (ICOS+CD38+ or ICOS-CD38-). The source is an adult who received the influenza vaccine.

This sequence joins TRBV27 and TRBJ2-7; a possible D gene is TRBD2 (5 bases). CDR3 length: 16 amino acids. Trimming stripped 1 base from V and 1 base from J, with 14 bases between. Germline V CDR1 and CDR2: MNHEY, SMNVEV (reference sequence). Written as DNA, the CDR3 is TGTGCCAGCAGTTTATTGGCTAGCCTAGGATCCTACGAGCAGTACTTC. It codes for CASSLLASLGSYEQYF.

The genes are TRBV7-6 and TRBJ2-5; 10 bases map to TRBD2. This CDR3 is built from 17 residues. Per the germline V gene, CDR1 is SGHVS and CDR2 is FNYEAQ. V trimming: 5 bases; J trimming: 3 bases; junction bases outside the gene matches: 12. The CDR3 bases are TGTGCCAGCAGCATCTACCGAACTAGCGGGAAAGAAGAGACCCAGTACTTC. This codes for CASSIYRTSGKEETQYF. The full variable domain, with the rest looked up from reference TRBV7-6 and TRBJ2-5, is GAGVSQSPRYKVTKRGQDVALRCDPISGHVSLYWYRQALGQGPEFLTYFNYEAQQDKSGLPNDRFSAERPEGSISTLTIQRTEQRDSAMYRCASSIYRTSGKEETQYFGPGTRLLVL.

This sequence joins TRBV7-2 and TRBJ1-2; possibly TRBD1 for D (5 bases). The germline CDR1 and CDR2 sequences are SGHTA and FQGNSA. The CDR3 contains 16 residues. V was trimmed by 6 bases and J by 4 bases, leaving 21 bases between them. The CDR3 coding sequence is TGTGCCAGCAGAAGATCTCGGGACGGTATATCCTATGGCTACACCTTC. Translating gives CASRRSRDGISYGYTF.

The V gene is TRBV28, the J gene TRBJ1-2, with D uncertain. Germline V gives CDR1 MDHEN, CDR2 SYDVKM. With 2 bases removed from V and 8 bases from J, the gap between germline ends came to 9 bases. The length of the CDR3 is 12 residues. In nucleotides, the CDR3 is TGTGCCAGCAGTTTAGGGTTAGGGGGCTACACCTTC. It yields the protein CASSLGLGGYTF.

This clone was counted between two and nine times. The chain couples TRBV5-1 to TRBJ2-3; D gene uncertain. The germline gives CDR1 SGHRS, CDR2 YFSETQ. V was pared by 0 bases and J by 2 bases, with 13 bases between. The CDR3 has 16 amino acids. CDR3: CASSLVRELHTDTQYF. CDR3 nucleotides: TGCGCCAGCAGCTTGGTCCGTGAGCTGCACACAGATACGCAGTATTTT.

This chain links TRBV2 with TRBJ2-3; maybe TRBD1 (6 bases). Germline-derived CDR1 and CDR2 are SNHLY and FYNNEI. The CDR3 covers 18 residues. Trimming took off 11 bases at V and 1 base at J, with 28 bases between the two ends. The CDR3 nucleotides read TGTGCCGGCGCCTTCAATCCCTCAGGGGCATCTGGCACAGATACGCAGTATTTT. Its protein is CAGAFNPSGASGTDTQYF.

The chain couples TRBV6-1 to TRBJ2-5, with a tentative D call TRBD1 (6 bases). The CDR3 loop spans 15 amino acids. Trimming removed 4 bases at V and 1 base at J, with 13 bases between. From germline, CDR1 is MNHNS and CDR2 SASEGT. The chain's CDR3 is CASSAIWGRQETQYF. CDR3 nucleotide sequence: TGTGCCAGCAGTGCGATCTGGGGGCGCCAAGAGACCCAGTACTTC.

The table lists this clone with a count of one. The chain uses TRBV7-6 and TRBJ1-4; TRBD1 might be the D (5 bases). Germline CDR1 SGHVS, CDR2 FNYEAQ. The CDR3 is made up of 16 amino acids. V was clipped by 1 base and J by 1 base, with 10 bases between them. The CDR3 region has the DNA TGTGCCAGCAGCTTAGGTGGGGGAGGAACTAATGAAAAACTGTTTTTT. Protein product: CASSLGGGGTNEKLFF.

The chain couples TRBV4-2 to TRBJ2-3; 10 nucleotides match TRBD2. The V segment lost 0 bases and the J segment 4 bases; nucleotides outside the gene matches: 7. This CDR3 is 17 amino acids long. The germline V gene has CDR1 LGHNA and CDR2 YNFKEQ. The DNA of the CDR3 is TGTGCCAGCAGCCAAGATCACAGCGGGAGGGAGGCAGATACGCAGTATTTT. This sequence encodes CASSQDHSGREADTQYF.

The rearrangement uses TRBV2 and TRBJ2-5, with D perhaps assigned TRBD1 or TRBD2 (6 bases each). Germline V lookup: CDR1 SNHLY, CDR2 FYNNEI. The CDR3 runs to 16 residues. Trimming stripped 7 bases from V and 1 base from J, with 19 bases between. In DNA, the CDR3 is TGTGCCAGCACCCCCCCGGGGGCCGATCTCCAAGAGACCCAGTACTTC. Translated: CASTPPGADLQETQYF. Supplemented by reference TRBV2 and TRBJ2-5, the full variable domain reads EPEVTQTPSHQVTQMGQEVILRCVPISNHLYFYWYRQILGQKVEFLVSFYNNEISEKSEIFDDQFSVERPDGSNFTLKIRSTKLEDSAMYFCASTPPGADLQETQYFGPGTRLLVL.

The chain recombines TRBV14 with TRBJ2-2, with TRBD1 identical over 8 bases. There are 16 residues in the CDR3. With V trimmed by 1 base and J by 0 bases, 1 base remained unmatched. CDR1 and CDR2 from the germline V gene are SGHDN and FVKESK. The CDR3: CASSQGTGSNTGELFF. The CDR3 DNA reads TGTGCCAGCAGCCAAGGGACAGGGTCGAACACCGGGGAGCTGTTTTTT. The entire variable domain, with the rest obtained from reference TRBV14 and TRBJ2-2, is as follows: EAGVTQFPSHSVIEKGQTVTLRCDPISGHDNLYWYRRVMGKEIKFLLHFVKESKQDESGMPNNRFLAERTGGTYSTLKVQPAELEDSGVYFCASSQGTGSNTGELFFGEGSRLTVL.

This chain links TRBV6-1 with TRBJ1-5; D unresolved. The CDR3 loop spans 14 amino acids. Trimming cost V 5 bases and J 7 bases, with 15 bases left between them. Germline CDR1 is MNHNS and CDR2 is SASEGT. CDR3 sequence reads: CASSQVGVGQPQHF. CDR3 DNA sequence: TGTGCCAGCAGTCAGGTCGGGGTGGGACAGCCCCAGCATTTT.

This chain connects TRBV5-1 to TRBJ2-1; 12 nucleotides match TRBD2. CDR1 is SGHRS and CDR2 is YFSETQ in the germline V gene. This CDR3 is built from 16 residues. The V gene end was trimmed by 2 bases and the J gene end by 4 bases; junction bases not matched to a gene: 4. The CDR3 nucleotides read TGCGCCAGCAGCTTCCAGACTAGCGGGGGTTACAATGAGCAGTTCTTC. Translated: CASSFQTSGGYNEQFF.

CDR3 in DNA: TGCGCCAGCAGCTTGTCTAGCGGGTTCCCATACGAGCAGTACTTC. The encoded protein is CASSLSSGFPYEQYF. The chain employs TRBV5-1 and TRBJ2-7; 8 nucleotides align to TRBD2. Germline trimming cut 1 base from V and 4 bases from J; bases unmatched to any gene: 7. This CDR3 comprises 15 residues. From germline, CDR1 is SGHRS and CDR2 YFSETQ.

J is TRBJ1-3 and V is TRBV7-9, with D uncertain. Trimming pared 3 bases from V and 8 bases from J, leaving 11 bases between. The germline CDR1 and CDR2 sequences are SEHNR and FQNEAQ (reference sequence). CDR3 length: 13 residues. CDR3 sequence reads: CASSLVRVDTIYF. The CDR3 DNA sequence: TGTGCCAGCAGCTTGGTCCGCGTGGACACCATATATTTT.

The chain couples TRBV7-9 to TRBJ2-2; unclear D gene. Germline CDR1 and CDR2: SEHNR and FQNEAQ (reference sequence). The CDR3 length is 8 residues. CDR3 residues: CSSGELFF. The CDR3 bases are TGTTCGTCCGGGGAGCTGTTTTTT.

The chain links TRBV7-9 to TRBJ1-1; no definite D call. The CDR3 loop spans 13 amino acids. CDR1 and CDR2 from the germline V gene are SEHNR and FQNEAQ (reference sequence). V was cut by 5 bases and J by 2 bases, with 9 bases left in between. The CDR3 is CASSTGPNTEAFF. CDR3 sequence (DNA): TGTGCCAGCAGCACCGGGCCAAACACTGAAGCTTTCTTT.

For the CDR3, the DNA is TGTGCCAGTAGTATAATCGGGACAGGGGGTAATGAGCAGTTCTTC. As protein: CASSIIGTGGNEQFF. This chain joins TRBV19 and TRBJ2-1; TRBD1 aligns across 11 bases. Germline-derived CDR1 and CDR2 are LNHDA and SQIVND (reference sequence). V lost 2 bases and J lost 7; bases outside the gene matches: 4. The CDR3 extends over 15 amino acids.

The chain has TRBV6-6 and TRBJ1-5; 8 positions agree with TRBD1. This CDR3 contains 15 residues. Germline CDR1 reads MNHNY; CDR2 reads SVGAGI (reference sequence). J lost 7 bases, V lost 0 bases, and 5 bases had no gene match. The CDR3 sequence is CASSYSSDRGQPQHF. In DNA, the CDR3 is TGTGCCAGCAGTTACTCTAGCGACAGGGGACAGCCCCAGCATTTT.

The rearrangement joins TRBV6-1 to TRBJ1-5, with 10 bases that match TRBD1. The CDR3 contains 14 residues. Trimming removed 3 bases from V and 7 bases from J; junction bases left unmatched: 3. Germline loops: CDR1 MNHNS, CDR2 SASEGT. The CDR3 region has the DNA TGTGCCAGCAGTGAGACAGGGGGCATGCAGCCCCAGCATTTT. Protein product: CASSETGGMQPQHF.